The next 12 T cell receptor beta chains were all read from a single sample in a study of Ad26.COV2.S vaccination and SARS-CoV-2 variants. As to treatment: over 15 received Ad26.COV2.S at low or high dose, single or two shots; roughly 5 received placebo; per-sample allocation not given. Samples were taken on day 63 after the first vaccine or placebo injection. Assay used: immunoSEQ multiplex PCR; TCRdb lists only in-frame clones, some missing. The sample carries hundreds of thousands of clones, about 91% recorded once. This specimen was peripheral blood, taken in a trial of Ad26.COV2.S vaccine versus placebo. The receptors derive from a person between 18 and 65 years old who received the Ad26.COV2.S COVID-19 vaccine or a placebo.

The chain links TRBV6-5 to TRBJ1-2, with 8 nucleotides matching TRBD1. Per the germline V gene, CDR1 is MNHEY and CDR2 is SVGAGI. V trimming: 6 bases; J trimming: 5 bases; junction bases outside the gene matches: 5. The CDR3 totals 13 residues. CDR3 DNA sequence: TGTGCCAGCAGCCGGGACAGGAGTTATGGCTACACCTTC. It encodes CASSRDRSYGYTF.

The chain is built from TRBV29-1 and TRBJ2-5; the D gene is possibly TRBD1 (5 bases). Per the germline V gene, CDR1 is SQVTM and CDR2 is ANQGSEA. The germline V and J ends were trimmed by 7 bases and 9 bases, with 12 bases remaining between them. The CDR3 extends over 10 amino acids. The CDR3 loop reads CSGQGQAQYF. The CDR3 region has the DNA TGCAGCGGGCAGGGTCAGGCCCAGTACTTC.

V gene TRBV12-3 or TRBV12-4 combines with J gene TRBJ2-4; D is uncertain. V was clipped by 11 bases and J by 6 bases, with 11 bases between them. CDR3 length: 11 amino acids. DNA for the CDR3: TGTGCCGGGATCTTCGGAAACATTCAGTACTTC. Translated: CAGIFGNIQYF.

This clone came up once. The rearrangement uses TRBV2 and TRBJ1-1; no firm D call. The V and J ends lost 10 bases and 2 bases respectively, with 14 bases between them. The CDR3 spans 13 residues. Germline values: CDR1 SNHLY, CDR2 FYNNEI. As DNA, the CDR3 is TGTGCCACCCTGGGGAGGGTCAACACTGAAGCTTTCTTT. Its protein is CATLGRVNTEAFF.

This chain connects TRBV7-3 to TRBJ2-1, with TRBD2 matching over 13 bases. V shed 5 bases and J 3 bases; nucleotides not matched to a gene: 7. Germline CDR1 SGHTA, CDR2 FQGTGA. CDR3 length: 17 residues. CDR3 sequence: CASSQLAGGPSYNEQFF. Here the CDR3 DNA reads TGTGCCAGCAGCCAACTAGCGGGAGGGCCTAGCTACAATGAGCAGTTCTTC.

The rearrangement links TRBV19 to TRBJ1-1, with D possibly being TRBD1 (6 bases). This CDR3 is 16 amino acids long. The V and J ends lost 5 bases and 8 bases respectively, with 24 bases between them. Germline V gene sequence: CDR1 LNHDA, CDR2 SQIVND (reference sequence). The DNA for the CDR3 is TGTGCCAGTAGTCCCCGGACGAACAGGGTGGCAAGGGAAGCTTTCTTT. It yields the protein CASSPRTNRVAREAFF.

This chain links TRBV6-2 or TRBV6-3 with TRBJ1-2; D is possibly TRBD1 (6 bases). CDR1 and CDR2 (germline): MNHEY, SVGEGT. V lost 5 bases, J lost 5 bases, and 18 bases lay in between. The CDR3 totals 15 residues. The CDR3 reads CASSPNWGREYGYTF. The CDR3 nucleotides read TGTGCCAGCAGTCCGAATTGGGGGCGTGAGTATGGCTACACCTTC.

The gene calls are TRBV15 and TRBJ2-2; the D is unclear. Germline assignment: CDR1 LNHNV and CDR2 YYDKDF (reference sequence). This CDR3 is built from 14 residues. V shed 1 base and J shed 4 bases, with 7 bases lying between them. CDR3: CATSRGRSTGELFF. The CDR3 DNA follows: TGTGCCACCAGCAGAGGAAGGTCCACCGGGGAGCTGTTTTTT.

The V gene is TRBV4-2, the J gene TRBJ2-3; D is possibly TRBD2 (6 bases). V shed 1 base and J shed 0 bases, with 17 bases lying between them. Germline-derived CDR1 and CDR2 are LGHNA and YNFKEQ. The CDR3 is 18 amino acids. The CDR3: CASSQGVTSQDSTDTQYF. CDR3 coding DNA: TGTGCCAGCAGCCAAGGGGTAACTAGCCAGGACAGCACAGATACGCAGTATTTT.

This sequence joins TRBV4-1 and TRBJ1-1, with D uncertain. The CDR3 totals 14 residues. The germline CDR1 and CDR2 sequences are MGHRA and YSYEKL. The V and J ends lost 4 bases and 4 bases respectively, with 13 bases between them. The CDR3 DNA is TGCGCCAGCAGCCCCTGGAGGGAGGTCACTGAAGCTTTCTTT. Translation gives CASSPWREVTEAFF.

The chain couples TRBV4-2 to TRBJ2-6, with 7 bases fitting TRBD1. Losses at the gene ends were 0 bases for V and 1 base for J; bases not matched to a gene: 9. Germline V CDR1 and CDR2: LGHNA, YNFKEQ. This CDR3 spans 19 amino acids. DNA of the CDR3: TGTGCCAGCAGCCAAGACAGGACAGGAGTCTTTTCTGGGGCCAACGTCCTGACTTTC. This codes for CASSQDRTGVFSGANVLTF.

The rearrangement joins TRBV5-1 to TRBJ2-5; maybe TRBD1 (5 bases). This CDR3 is built from 14 residues. Germline V CDR1 and CDR2: SGHRS, YFSETQ. Trimming removed 2 bases from V and 0 bases from J, with 8 bases in between. The DNA for the CDR3 is TGCGCCAGCAGCTTCTTGGACAACCAAGAGACCCAGTACTTC. Amino acids: CASSFLDNQETQYF.